Below are 20 T cell receptor beta chains sequenced from a single sample in a study of blood T cell repertoires in COVID-19. The repertoire was sequenced with immunoSEQ multiplex PCR; TCRdb's copy has only in-frame clones and lacks some. The table includes about 230,000 clones, 70% to 85% detected once. The source material was peripheral blood. The receptors here all came from a woman aged 40 to 50 who had recovered from COVID-19.

The chain employs TRBV11-3 and TRBJ2-6; TRBD1 aligns across 12 bases. V was pared by 6 bases and J by 0 bases, with 3 bases of the junction left unmatched. The CDR3 is 17 residues long. The germline CDR1 and CDR2 sequences are SGHNT and YENEEA. The CDR3 DNA is TGTGCCAGCAGTAGGGGACAGGGGGCCTCTGGGGCCAACGTCCTGACTTTC. It yields the protein CASSRGQGASGANVLTF.

The chain recombines TRBV27 with TRBJ1-1, with D possibly being TRBD1 (5 bases). The V end was cut by 2 bases, the J end by 0 bases, with 16 bases between. The CDR3 runs to 17 residues. Germline lookup yields CDR1 MNHEY and CDR2 SMNVEV (reference sequence). Here the CDR3 DNA reads TGTGCCAGCAGTTTAATAGCCCCCACAGGTGTGAACACTGAAGCTTTCTTT. It is translated as CASSLIAPTGVNTEAFF.

The rearrangement joins TRBV29-1 to TRBJ1-2, with D maybe TRBD1 (5 bases). The CDR3 is 11 amino acids. The V end lost 8 bases, the J end lost 4 bases, and 11 bases lay between the germline ends. Germline assignment: CDR1 SQVTM and CDR2 ANQGSEA. The CDR3 spells CSIGGSYGYTF. The CDR3 coding sequence is TGCAGCATCGGGGGGTCCTATGGCTACACCTTC.

The chain employs TRBV6-5 and TRBJ2-7, with 10 bases lining up with TRBD2. Germline CDR1 and CDR2: MNHEY and SVGAGI. The CDR3 extends over 15 amino acids. Trimming cost V 0 bases and J 5 bases; bases outside gene matches: 4. This CDR3 is CASSYSSAGGHEQYF. The CDR3 nucleotides are TGTGCCAGCAGTTACTCGTCAGCGGGGGGGCACGAGCAGTACTTC.

This chain links TRBV6-1 with TRBJ1-6; no clear D gene. Germline assignment: CDR1 MNHNS and CDR2 SASEGT. The CDR3 has 13 residues. V gave up 2 bases and J gave up 5 bases, with 4 bases separating them. The chain's CDR3 is CASSEQDNSPLHF. In DNA, the CDR3 is TGTGCCAGCAGTGAACAGGATAATTCACCCCTCCACTTT.

This chain joins TRBV7-3 and TRBJ2-3; no clear D. The CDR3 consists of 13 residues. Germline V gene sequence: CDR1 SGHTA, CDR2 FQGTGA. The V end was cut by 4 bases, the J end by 1 base, with 6 bases between. The CDR3 sequence is CASSSIGTDTQYF. CDR3 bases: TGTGCCAGCAGCTCCATAGGCACAGATACGCAGTATTTT. The whole variable domain, remainder taken from reference TRBV7-3 and TRBJ2-3, is GAGVSQTPSNKVTEKGKYVELRCDPISGHTALYWYRQSLGQGPEFLIYFQGTGAADDSGLPNDRFFAVRPEGSVSTLKIQRTERGDSAVYLCASSSIGTDTQYFGPGTRLTVL.

A remark on this clone: This CDR3 is also generated by other DNA sequences in the sample. The V call is TRBV28, the J call TRBJ2-7, with 9 bases identical to TRBD1. The length of the CDR3 is 15 residues. In germline, CDR1 is MDHEN, CDR2 SYDVKM. The V gene end was trimmed by 2 bases and the J gene end by 5 bases; junction bases not matched to a gene: 7. CDR3 region: CASSLPGTGFHEQYF. DNA for the CDR3: TGTGCCAGCAGTTTACCCGGGACAGGGTTCCACGAGCAGTACTTC.

The chain combines TRBV24-1 with TRBJ1-1; 9 bases fit TRBD1. This CDR3 spans 14 amino acids. With V trimmed by 3 bases and J by 4 bases, 2 bases remained unmatched. Germline lookup yields CDR1 KGHDR and CDR2 SFDVKD. In DNA form, the CDR3 reads TGTGCCACCAGTGATGGGACAGGGCGCACTGAAGCTTTCTTT. Protein product: CATSDGTGRTEAFF.

The genes are TRBV19 and TRBJ1-5, with D possibly TRBD1 on 5 matching bases. V lost 2 bases to trimming and J lost 2 bases, with 10 bases between them. The CDR3 covers 15 residues. Germline V lookup: CDR1 LNHDA, CDR2 SQIVND (reference sequence). CDR3 nucleotide sequence: TGTGCCAGTAGTATACTTCCGGGGGGCAATCAGCCCCAGCATTTT. The encoded protein is CASSILPGGNQPQHF.

The gene calls are TRBV28 and TRBJ1-1; no reliable D call. Trimming removed 2 bases at V and 4 bases at J, with 8 bases between. CDR3 size: 13 residues. Germline lookup yields CDR1 MDHEN and CDR2 SYDVKM. In nucleotides, the CDR3 is TGTGCCAGCAGTTTACCGGACTTCACTGAAGCTTTCTTT. Protein sequence: CASSLPDFTEAFF.

The chain couples TRBV24-1 to TRBJ1-5; 7 nucleotides match TRBD1. This CDR3 spans 20 amino acids. J gave up 3 bases and V 2 bases, and 18 bases lay outside the gene matches. Germline V gene sequence: CDR1 KGHDR, CDR2 SFDVKD. CDR3 residues: CATSDSGTVNVTVDNQPQHF. The CDR3 coding sequence is TGTGCCACCAGTGATTCAGGGACAGTGAACGTAACAGTCGACAATCAGCCCCAGCATTTT.

V usage is TRBV7-9 and J usage is TRBJ2-3, with 8 bases fitting TRBD1. Per germline, CDR1 SEHNR and CDR2 FQNEAQ (reference sequence). The V and J ends lost 6 bases and 2 bases, in that order; junction bases with no gene match: 10. The CDR3 totals 16 residues. The CDR3 protein is CASSRGQDKSTDTQYF. The CDR3 region has the DNA TGTGCCAGCAGTCGGGGACAGGACAAATCCACAGATACGCAGTATTTT. The whole variable domain, filled in from reference TRBV7-9 and TRBJ2-3, reads DTGVSQNPRHKITKRGQNVTFRCDPISEHNRLYWYRQTLGQGPEFLTYFQNEAQLEKSRLLSDRFSAERPKGSFSTLEIQRTEQGDSAMYLCASSRGQDKSTDTQYFGPGTRLTVL.

The J gene is TRBJ2-3, the V gene TRBV5-1, with D maybe TRBD2 (5 bases). Per the germline V gene, CDR1 is SGHRS and CDR2 is YFSETQ. The CDR3 contains 13 residues. The V end lost 6 bases, the J end lost 3 bases, and 11 bases lay between the germline ends. DNA of the CDR3: TGCGCCAGCACGGTCCTAGCAACAGATACGCAGTATTTT. It is translated as CASTVLATDTQYF.

The rearrangement uses TRBV18 and TRBJ2-6; 8 nucleotides agree with TRBD1. Germline V lookup: CDR1 KGHSH, CDR2 LQKENI. The CDR3 spans 16 residues. Trimming cost V 3 bases and J 2 bases; bases outside gene matches: 3. The CDR3 DNA reads as TGTGCCAGCTCACCTTCGACAGGGGCTGGGGCCAACGTCCTGACTTTC. As protein: CASSPSTGAGANVLTF.

The J gene is TRBJ2-7, the V gene TRBV3-1 (or the pseudogene TRBV3-2); D call uncertain. The CDR3 is made up of 14 amino acids. Looked up from germline, CDR1 is LGHDT and CDR2 is YNNKEL (reference sequence). Trimming took off 1 base at V and 3 bases at J, with 10 bases between the two ends. CDR3 sequence reads: CASSQGPILYEQYF. As DNA, the CDR3 is TGTGCCAGCAGCCAAGGGCCGATTCTCTACGAGCAGTACTTC.

The rearrangement links TRBV5-4 to TRBJ1-4, with TRBD1 matching over 10 bases. The V segment lost 2 bases and the J segment 6 bases; nucleotides outside the gene matches: 7. Per the germline V gene, CDR1 is SGHNT and CDR2 is YYREEE (reference sequence). The CDR3 loop spans 16 amino acids. The CDR3 protein is CASSLRGQGKYEKLFF. In DNA, the CDR3 is TGTGCCAGCAGCTTAAGGGGACAGGGGAAATATGAAAAACTGTTTTTT. The whole variable domain, filled in from reference TRBV5-4 and TRBJ1-4, reads ETGVTQSPTHLIKTRGQQVTLRCSSQSGHNTVSWYQQALGQGPQFIFQYYREEENGRGNFPPRFSGLQFPNYSSELNVNALELDDSALYLCASSLRGQGKYEKLFFGSGTQLSVL.

The genes are TRBV12-3 or TRBV12-4 and TRBJ1-1; D unresolved. CDR3 length: 13 residues. Trimming took 0 bases from V and 3 from J, leaving 5 bases between them. The CDR3 nucleotides are TGTGCCAGCAGTTTAGCCAAATACACTGAAGCTTTCTTT. Protein: CASSLAKYTEAFF.

This clone was found a few times. Other nucleotide sequences from this sample produce the same CDR3. The genes are TRBV6-5 and TRBJ1-1, with a possible D match to TRBD1 (5 bases). The germline gives CDR1 MNHEY, CDR2 SVGAGI. CDR3 length: 14 residues. The germline V and J ends were trimmed by 2 bases and 0 bases, with 7 bases remaining between them. CDR3: CASSYDRVNTEAFF. CDR3 sequence (DNA): TGTGCCAGCAGTTACGACAGAGTGAACACTGAAGCTTTCTTT.

The genes are TRBV19 and TRBJ2-5, with a weak D call TRBD2 (7 bases). Germline values: CDR1 LNHDA, CDR2 SQIVND (reference sequence). CDR3 size: 15 residues. Trimming shortened V by 6 bases and J by 2 bases, and 16 bases separated the two germline ends. CDR3 DNA: TGTGCCAGTAGCCCCCGGCGGGGGCCGCAAGAGACCCAGTACTTC. Its protein product is CASSPRRGPQETQYF.

The chain couples TRBV7-9 to TRBJ1-5; 8 nucleotides line up with TRBD1. Germline values: CDR1 SEHNR, CDR2 FQNEAQ (reference sequence). The CDR3 loop spans 15 amino acids. Unmatched junction bases numbered 11, after V lost 6 bases and J lost 7 bases. CDR3 protein: CASSSGQGVGQPQHF. CDR3 nucleotide sequence: TGTGCCAGCAGTAGCGGACAGGGAGTTGGGCAGCCCCAGCATTTT.